A single sample gave rise to the 18 T cell receptor beta chains below, sequenced in a study of molecular identifiers for immune sequencing clone quantification. In TCRdb, the PCR reads were re-called with MiXCR into one record per CDR3 protein. The sample holds tens of thousands of distinct CDR3 sequences, 21% seen once. The source material was naive CD8+ T cells from blood, with Jurkat cell RNA spiked in. Subset described: FACS-sorted CD8+CD4-CCR7+CD45RA+ naive T cells. The receptors derive from a human donor in good health. Some libraries in this study had Jurkat cell RNA spiked in.

This clonotype came up many times. The chain carries TRBV6-6 and TRBJ2-7; D is unresolved. V lost 4 bases to trimming and J lost 3 bases, with 4 bases between them. Looked up from germline, CDR1 is MNHNY and CDR2 is SVGAGI (reference sequence). The length of the CDR3 is 11 residues. The CDR3 reads CASSLDYEQYF. CDR3 DNA: TGTGCCAGCAGTTTAGACTACGAGCAGTACTTC.

This clonotype was recorded at least ten times. V and J are TRBV10-3 and TRBJ2-5; D is unresolved. Trimming pared 0 bases from V and 1 base from J, leaving 6 bases between. The CDR3 extends over 14 amino acids. Germline CDR1 ENHRY, CDR2 SYGVKD. The CDR3 loop reads CAISESPGQETQYF. CDR3 DNA: TGTGCCATCAGTGAGTCACCAGGCCAAGAGACCCAGTACTTC.

This clonotype was counted a single time. The chain couples TRBV4-1 to TRBJ2-7; no firm D call. CDR1 is MGHRA and CDR2 is YSYEKL in the germline V gene. The CDR3 is made up of 15 amino acids. Trimming stripped 2 bases from V and 2 bases from J, with 13 bases between. The CDR3 DNA reads as TGCGCCAGCAGCCAACTTGGGGAAGCGACCTACGAGCAGTACTTC. Translated: CASSQLGEATYEQYF.

In the case of this clonotype: With a much larger clone just one base away, this may be a read error. The chain uses TRBV5-4 and TRBJ2-2; D uncertain. CDR3 length: 15 residues. CDR1 is SGHNT and CDR2 is YYREEE in the germline V gene (reference sequence). V was shortened by 2 bases and J by 1 base, with 9 bases between the two germline ends. The CDR3: CASSFISWNTGELFF. In DNA, the CDR3 is TGTGCCAGCAGCTTTATTAGCTGGAACACCGGGGAGCTGTTTTTT.

This clonotype was detected a few times. No conserved phenylalanine or tryptophan ends this CDR3, so it is likely a read error. The gene calls are TRBV5-3 and TRBJ2-3, with D perhaps TRBD1 (5 bases). TRBV5-3 is an open reading frame whose function is uncertain. This CDR3 is 13 amino acids long. CDR3 amino acids: CASSSGNTDTQYS. The CDR3 coding sequence is TGTGCCAGCAGCTCAGGGAACACAGATACGCAGTATTCT.

This chain joins TRBV5-6 and TRBJ2-5; unclear D gene. Trimming shortened V by 4 bases and J by 0 bases, and 4 bases separated the two germline ends. The CDR3 runs 12 residues. In germline, CDR1 is SGHDT, CDR2 YYEEEE. The CDR3 nucleotides are TGTGCCAGCAGCGAGGACCAAGAGACCCAGTACTTC. This sequence encodes CASSEDQETQYF.

Concerning this clonotype itself: One base away lies a much larger clone, so this may be a sequencing read error. The rearrangement links TRBV29-1 to TRBJ2-3; D might be TRBD1 (6 bases). The germline V and J ends were trimmed by 7 bases and 5 bases, with 13 bases remaining between them. There are 12 residues in the CDR3. The germline CDR1 and CDR2 sequences are SQVTM and ANQGSEA. CDR3 nucleotides: TGCAGCGGTAAATCACAGGGAGATACGCAGTATTTT. Protein sequence: CSGKSQGDTQYF.

The table lists this clonotype with many counts. The rearrangement links TRBV7-7 to TRBJ2-2; D ambiguous. Trimming took off 1 base at V and 1 base at J, with 7 bases between the two ends. Germline loops: CDR1 SSHAT, CDR2 FNYEAQ (reference sequence). CDR3 length: 15 residues. The CDR3 here is CASSLEVGNTGELFF. The DNA of the CDR3 is TGTGCCAGCAGCTTAGAAGTAGGGAACACCGGGGAGCTGTTTTTT.

The chain links TRBV27 to TRBJ2-1; D unresolved. Looked up from germline, CDR1 is MNHEY and CDR2 is SMNVEV (reference sequence). Trimming took off 1 base at V and 0 bases at J, with 7 bases between the two ends. This CDR3 is 15 amino acids long. CDR3 residues: CASSLFQSSYNEQFF. The CDR3 nucleotides are TGTGCCAGCAGTTTATTCCAGAGCTCCTACAATGAGCAGTTCTTC.

This clonotype was seen a handful of times. The rearrangement uses TRBV28 and TRBJ2-6; maybe TRBD1 (6 bases). The CDR3 runs 19 residues. In germline, CDR1 is MDHEN, CDR2 SYDVKM. The V gene lost 6 bases and the J gene lost 0 bases, with 21 bases spanning the gap. CDR3 protein: CASRGTIGTPVSGANVLTF. In DNA, the CDR3 is TGTGCCAGCAGGGGAACTATCGGGACACCAGTCTCTGGGGCCAACGTCCTGACTTTC.

Comments on this clonotype: The CDR3 does not end in the conserved phenylalanine or tryptophan, so this is likely a read error. The J gene is TRBJ2-5, the V gene TRBV12-3 or TRBV12-4; tentative D call: TRBD1 (5 bases). V lost 5 bases, J lost 1 base, and 14 bases lay in between. The CDR3 runs 15 residues. CDR3 in DNA: TGTGCCAGCAGTCCGCCTACAGGCGGCCAAGAGACCCAGTACATC. It encodes CASSPPTGGQETQYI.

As to this clonotype: This may be a read error: a much more frequent sequence differs by one nucleotide. Because the CDR3 is missing its conserved closing phenylalanine or tryptophan, this is likely a read error. The chain employs TRBV13 and TRBJ2-3; 8 bases are shared with TRBD2. The germline V gene encodes CDR1 PRHDT and CDR2 FYEKMQ (reference sequence). J gave up 5 bases and V 2 bases, and 9 bases lay outside the gene matches. CDR3 size: 16 residues. CDR3 sequence reads: CASSLMAGGGQDTQYL. CDR3 DNA sequence: TGTGCCAGCAGCTTAATGGCGGGAGGAGGTCAAGATACGCAGTATCTT.

The rearrangement joins TRBV10-3 to TRBJ1-1; D unclear. V dropped 3 bases and J dropped 10 bases, with 9 bases sitting between them. The length of the CDR3 is 11 residues. Germline values: CDR1 ENHRY, CDR2 SYGVKD. CDR3 coding DNA: TGTGCCATCAGTGATAGCGCGGGAGCTTTCTTT. Residues: CAISDSAGAFF.

The V gene is TRBV20-1, the J gene TRBJ1-2; D is perhaps TRBD1 (5 bases). This CDR3 has 16 residues. Looked up from germline, CDR1 is DFQATT and CDR2 is SNEGSKA (reference sequence). V lost 5 bases and J lost 1, with 20 bases in between. The CDR3 DNA sequence: TGCAGTGCTGAACCGGGACGTCCGGCCGGTAACTATGGCTACACCTTC. It is translated as CSAEPGRPAGNYGYTF.

The chain employs TRBV27 and TRBJ2-3, with 8 bases that match TRBD1. The length of the CDR3 is 18 residues. The ends lost 1 base at V and 1 base at J; junction bases unmatched: 10. Germline-derived CDR1 and CDR2 are MNHEY and SMNVEV (reference sequence). CDR3 loop: CASSLLGPGGAGTDTQYF. CDR3 coding DNA: TGTGCCAGCAGTTTATTGGGCCCAGGGGGCGCTGGCACAGATACGCAGTATTTT.

This clonotype was detected only a few times. The V gene is TRBV30, the J gene TRBJ2-1; TRBD2 matches at 11 bases. This CDR3 spans 17 amino acids. CDR1 and CDR2 from the germline V gene are GTSNPN and SVGIG (reference sequence). V trimming: 0 bases; J trimming: 6 bases; junction bases outside the gene matches: 10. The CDR3 bases are TGTGCCTGGAGTGTCACTAGCGGCCTAGCGGGAGGCAATGAGCAGTTCTTC. Its translation is CAWSVTSGLAGGNEQFF.

Of note for this clonotype: A much larger clone differs from this one at a single base, so this may be a read error. The J gene is TRBJ2-3, the V gene TRBV28; 9 bases line up with TRBD2. CDR1 MDHEN and CDR2 SYDVKM come from the germline V gene. The CDR3 sequence is 16 residues long. V was clipped by 3 bases and J by 8 bases; unmatched bases: 12. The CDR3 reads CASSFEREERPGTQYF. The CDR3 nucleotides are TGTGCCAGCAGTTTCGAGCGGGAGGAACGCCCAGGTACGCAGTATTTT.

The CDR3 is CASSVAAGVYNEQFF. CDR3 sequence (DNA): TGTGCCAGCAGCGTAGCAGCAGGCGTCTACAATGAGCAGTTCTTC. The chain employs TRBV9 and TRBJ2-1; no firm D call. The CDR3 is 15 amino acids. In germline, CDR1 is SGDLS, CDR2 YYNGEE. The V gene lost 0 bases and the J gene lost 3 bases, with 10 bases spanning the gap.